The sample holds one count of the clone carrying this TCR beta chain. The antigen remains undetermined. The source of the sample is a study of Ad26.COV2.S vaccination and SARS-CoV-2 variants. At the level of the study: Once, or twice with 56 days between doses, Ad26.COV2.S was given intramuscularly.

Data came from immunoSEQ multiplex PCR; TCRdb stores just in-frame clones and leaves some out. The sample lists roughly 510,000 clones, roughly 87% occurring once. Germline CDR1 reads SGDLS; CDR2 reads YYNGEE. This CDR3 has 15 residues. The V end was cut by 0 bases, the J end by 2 bases, with 10 bases between. Points from the study as a whole: With respect to non-spike TCR breadth, vaccine and placebo recipients were similar. Breadth and depth estimates from TCRs may understate total T cell responses.

Noted treatment: around 19 received Ad26.COV2.S at low or high dose, single or two shots; about 5 received placebo; per-sample allocation not given. Collection of the samples took place on day 63 after the first injection of vaccine or placebo. In Boston, an adult donor aged 18-55 years took part. The chain employs TRBV9 and TRBJ2-3, with a tentative D call TRBD1 (5 bases). The sequence came from a person between 18 and 65 years old who received the Ad26.COV2.S COVID-19 vaccine or a placebo. The sequenced sample was peripheral blood, obtained in a trial of Ad26.COV2.S vaccine versus placebo. CDR3 in DNA: TGTGCCAGCAGCGTAGCTCTAGGGGCCACAGATACGCAGTATTTT. Its translation is CASSVALGATDTQYF.